Listed below are T cell receptor beta chains from one sample, sequenced in a study of CD8 T cells in ankylosing spondylitis. TCRdb analysed the 5' RACE reads with MiXCR anew, one entry per CDR3 protein. This sample has about 150,000 distinct CDR3 sequences, with around 43% found just once. The source material was synovial fluid, either unsorted or a sorted T cell fraction (not recorded which). The receptors were sampled from a male donor with ankylosing spondylitis. CDR3s include the opening cysteine and the closing phenylalanine or tryptophan. The order of the fields is D gene, clone size, J gene, V gene, CDR3 protein, CDR3 DNA. D genes are given only for firm matches. Size is stated for part of the rows, as once, few or many counts, or as a class when the clone is expanded.

. | . | TRBJ1-2 | TRBV9 | CASSATLHGYTF | TGTGCCAGCAGCGCAACATTACATGGCTACACCTTC
. | . | TRBJ2-1 | TRBV20-1 | CSAPPREGAHHHYNEQFF | TGCAGTGCACCCCCACGGGAGGGGGCACACCACCACTACAATGAGCAGTTCTTC
TRBD1 | . | TRBJ1-4 | TRBV18 | CASSPLHYRQGPNEKLFF | TGTGCCAGCTCCCCACTCCACTATCGACAGGGCCCTAATGAAAAACTGTTTTTT
. | . | TRBJ1-4 | TRBV12-3/TRBV12-4 | CASSFGSTNEKLFF | TGTGCCAGCAGTTTTGGTTCAACTAATGAAAAACTGTTTTTT
. | few | TRBJ1-1 | TRBV12-3/TRBV12-4 | CASREAVSTEAFF | TGTGCCAGCCGCGAGGCCGTCTCCACTGAAGCTTTCTTT
TRBD2 | . | TRBJ2-1 | TRBV19 | CASSLEGGGRGEQFF | TGTGCCAGTAGCTTAGAGGGCGGGGGGCGAGGTGAGCAGTTCTTC
. | . | TRBJ1-2 | TRBV6-1 | CASSPLGTDYGYTF | TGTGCCAGCAGTCCCTTAGGGACGGACTATGGCTACACCTTC
. | few | TRBJ2-7 | TRBV28 | CASNTYRDVIYEQYF | TGTGCCAGCAATACTTACAGGGATGTCATTTACGAGCAGTACTTC
. | many | TRBJ1-2 | TRBV6-6 | CASMAGDGYTF | TGTGCCAGCATGGCCGGGGATGGCTACACCTTC
. | . | TRBJ1-5 | TRBV4-1 | CASTKNGHSNQPQHF | TGCGCCAGCACCAAAAATGGACACAGCAATCAGCCCCAGCATTTT
TRBD2 | . | TRBJ2-7 | TRBV18 | CASSPGWTSTPPYEQYF | TGTGCCAGCTCACCAGGGTGGACTAGCACTCCCCCCTACGAGCAGTACTTC
TRBD1 | . | TRBJ2-1 | TRBV28 | CASSIMGQGARTGYNEQFF | TGTGCCAGCAGCATCATGGGACAGGGGGCCCGAACTGGCTACAATGAGCAGTTCTTC